A selection of T cell receptor beta chains follows, all from one sample in a study of human T cells and chemical hapten exposure. TCRdb itself ran the RACE reads through MiXCR, one entry per CDR3 protein. The table lists tens of thousands of distinct CDR3 sequences, approximately 9.9% of them singletons, with 2.2% in the top ten. The sequencing here drew on whole blood, taken in connection with sensitization to the hapten diphenylcyclopropenone (DPC). Receptors were obtained from a man aged 35-49 years with alopecia areata. Some clones in this sample may be carry-over from other donors' samples. Both conserved end residues are part of each CDR3. The order of the fields is J gene, V gene, D gene, CDR3 protein. The D gene is left open where the match is weak.

J: TRBJ2-1
V: TRBV15
D: TRBD2
CDR3: CATSSGLAGGYNEQFF

J: TRBJ2-6
V: TRBV6-2/TRBV6-3
D: TRBD1
CDR3: CASTSTGGSGANVLTF

J: TRBJ2-1
V: TRBV12-3/TRBV12-4
D: TRBD2
CDR3: CASSFPAGGERNEQFF

J: TRBJ2-1
V: TRBV13
D: TRBD2
CDR3: CASSSPSGGSYNEQFF

J: TRBJ1-2
V: TRBV7-9
D: -
CDR3: CASSTQTAAANYGYTF

J: TRBJ2-3
V: TRBV5-1
D: TRBD2
CDR3: CASSLGLAESTDTQYF

J: TRBJ2-6
V: TRBV9
D: TRBD1
CDR3: CASGQGTGANVLTF

J: TRBJ2-3
V: TRBV2
D: -
CDR3: CASSLISTDPTDTQYF

J: TRBJ1-5
V: TRBV6-6
D: -
CDR3: CASSSVRGNQPQHF

J: TRBJ2-3
V: TRBV9
D: -
CDR3: CASSGGATDTQYF

J: TRBJ2-5
V: TRBV27
D: TRBD2
CDR3: CASSNKAGGETQYF

J: TRBJ2-5
V: TRBV12-5
D: TRBD2
CDR3: CASGLSTSGSWGKETQYF

J: TRBJ2-1
V: TRBV29-1
D: TRBD1
CDR3: CSAAGTGNNEQFF

J: TRBJ2-1
V: TRBV6-2/TRBV6-3
D: -
CDR3: CASSYPNEQFF

J: TRBJ2-3
V: TRBV18
D: TRBD2
CDR3: CASSPASGFTDTQYF

J: TRBJ2-6
V: TRBV24-1
D: -
CDR3: CATQLSGANVLTF

J: TRBJ1-6
V: TRBV10-3
D: TRBD1
CDR3: CAISPGQPYNSPLHF

J: TRBJ2-1
V: TRBV14
D: TRBD1
CDR3: CASSGRDRPLSSYNEQFF